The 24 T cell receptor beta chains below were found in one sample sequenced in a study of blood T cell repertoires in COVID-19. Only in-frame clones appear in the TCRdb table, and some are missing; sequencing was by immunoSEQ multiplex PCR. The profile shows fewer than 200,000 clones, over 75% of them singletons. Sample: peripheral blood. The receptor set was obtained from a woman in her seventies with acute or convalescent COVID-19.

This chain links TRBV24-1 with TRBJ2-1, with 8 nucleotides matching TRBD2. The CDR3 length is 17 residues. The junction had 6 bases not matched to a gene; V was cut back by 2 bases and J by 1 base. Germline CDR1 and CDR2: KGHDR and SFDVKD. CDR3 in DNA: TGTGCCACCAGTGATTCGGCCGGGAGGGGTTCCTACAATGAGCAGTTCTTC. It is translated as CATSDSAGRGSYNEQFF.

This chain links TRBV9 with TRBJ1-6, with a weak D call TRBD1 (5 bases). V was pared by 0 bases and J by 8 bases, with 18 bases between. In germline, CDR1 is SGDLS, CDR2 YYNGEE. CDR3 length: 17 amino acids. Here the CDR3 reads CASSVEAGPSSYSPLHF. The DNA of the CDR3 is TGTGCCAGCAGCGTAGAGGCAGGGCCCAGTTCCTATTCACCCCTCCACTTT.

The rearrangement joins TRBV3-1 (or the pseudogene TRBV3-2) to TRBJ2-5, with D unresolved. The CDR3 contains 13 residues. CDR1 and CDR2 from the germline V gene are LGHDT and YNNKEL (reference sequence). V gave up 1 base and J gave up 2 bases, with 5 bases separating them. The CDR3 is CASSQVRQETQYF. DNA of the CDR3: TGTGCCAGCAGCCAAGTGCGGCAAGAGACCCAGTACTTC.

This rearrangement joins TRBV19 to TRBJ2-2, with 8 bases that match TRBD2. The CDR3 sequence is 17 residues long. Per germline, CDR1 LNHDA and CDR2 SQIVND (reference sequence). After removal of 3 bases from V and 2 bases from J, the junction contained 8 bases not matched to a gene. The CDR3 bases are TGTGCCAGTAGTATTTCCGCCAGCGGGGGAAACACCGGGGAGCTGTTTTTT. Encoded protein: CASSISASGGNTGELFF.

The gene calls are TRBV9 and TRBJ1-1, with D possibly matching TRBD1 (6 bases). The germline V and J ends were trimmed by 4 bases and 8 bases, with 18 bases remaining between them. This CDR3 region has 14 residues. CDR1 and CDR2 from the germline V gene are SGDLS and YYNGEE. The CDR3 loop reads CASSPRGGGGEAFF. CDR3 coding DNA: TGTGCCAGCAGCCCCCGAGGCGGGGGGGGCGAAGCTTTCTTT.

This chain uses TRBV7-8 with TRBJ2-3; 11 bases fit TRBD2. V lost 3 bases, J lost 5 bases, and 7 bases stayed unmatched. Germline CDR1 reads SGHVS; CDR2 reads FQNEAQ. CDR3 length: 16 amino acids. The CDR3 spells CASSFSGRAKLDTQYF. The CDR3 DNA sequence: TGTGCCAGCAGCTTTAGCGGGAGGGCCAAGTTAGATACGCAGTATTTT.

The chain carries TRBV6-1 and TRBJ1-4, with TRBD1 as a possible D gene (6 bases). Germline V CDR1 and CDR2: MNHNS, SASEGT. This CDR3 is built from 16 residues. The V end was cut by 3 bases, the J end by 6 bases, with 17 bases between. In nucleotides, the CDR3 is TGTGCCAGCAGTGACAATTGGGGGCAAGGTTATGAAAAACTGTTTTTT. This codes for CASSDNWGQGYEKLFF.

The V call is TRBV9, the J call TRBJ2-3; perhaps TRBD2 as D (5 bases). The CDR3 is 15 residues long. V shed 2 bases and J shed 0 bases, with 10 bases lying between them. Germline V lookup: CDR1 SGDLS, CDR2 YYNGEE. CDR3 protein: CASSVQRSSTDTQYF. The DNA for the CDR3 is TGTGCCAGCAGCGTTCAGCGGAGTAGCACAGATACGCAGTATTTT.

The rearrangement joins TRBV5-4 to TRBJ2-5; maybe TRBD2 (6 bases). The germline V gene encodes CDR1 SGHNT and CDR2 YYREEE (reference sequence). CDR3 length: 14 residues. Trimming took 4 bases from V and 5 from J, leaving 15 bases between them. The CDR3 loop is CASSTIGGGETQYF. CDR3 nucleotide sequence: TGTGCCAGCAGCACTATTGGTGGGGGGGAGACCCAGTACTTC.

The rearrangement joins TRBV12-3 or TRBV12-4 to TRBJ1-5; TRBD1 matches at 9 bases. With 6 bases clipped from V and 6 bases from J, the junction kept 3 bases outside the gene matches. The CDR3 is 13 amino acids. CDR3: CASRDRGGQPQHF. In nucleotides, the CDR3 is TGTGCCAGCAGGGACAGGGGTGGTCAGCCCCAGCATTTT.

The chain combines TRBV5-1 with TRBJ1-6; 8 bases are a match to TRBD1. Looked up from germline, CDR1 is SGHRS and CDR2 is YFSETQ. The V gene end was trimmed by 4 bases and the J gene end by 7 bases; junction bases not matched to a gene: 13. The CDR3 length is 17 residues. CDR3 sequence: CASSVGQGPGENSPLHF. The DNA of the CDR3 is TGCGCCAGCAGCGTAGGACAGGGCCCGGGAGAAAATTCACCCCTCCACTTT. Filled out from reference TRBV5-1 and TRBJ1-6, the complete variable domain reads KAGVTQTPRYLIKTRGQQVTLSCSPISGHRSVSWYQQTPGQGLQFLFEYFSETQRNKGNFPGRFSGRQFSNSRSEMNVSTLELGDSALYLCASSVGQGPGENSPLHFGNGTRLTVT.

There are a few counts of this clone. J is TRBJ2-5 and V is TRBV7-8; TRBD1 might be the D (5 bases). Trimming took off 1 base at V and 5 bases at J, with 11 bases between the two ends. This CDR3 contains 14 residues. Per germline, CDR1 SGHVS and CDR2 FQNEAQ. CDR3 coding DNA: TGTGCCAGCAGCTTAGACCAGGGATGGGAGACCCAGTACTTC. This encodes CASSLDQGWETQYF.

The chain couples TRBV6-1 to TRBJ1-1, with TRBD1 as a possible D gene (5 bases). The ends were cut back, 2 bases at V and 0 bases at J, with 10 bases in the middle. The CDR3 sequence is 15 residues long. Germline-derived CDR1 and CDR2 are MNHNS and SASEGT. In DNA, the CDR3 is TGTGCCAGCAGTGAACAGGGCTCCATGAACACTGAAGCTTTCTTT. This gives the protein CASSEQGSMNTEAFF.

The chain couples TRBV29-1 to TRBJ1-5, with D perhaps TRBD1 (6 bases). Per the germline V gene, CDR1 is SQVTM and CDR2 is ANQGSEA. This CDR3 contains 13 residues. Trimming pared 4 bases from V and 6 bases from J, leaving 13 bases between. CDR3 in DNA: TGCAGCGTTGGACAGGCGATGGGTCAGCCCCAGCATTTT. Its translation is CSVGQAMGQPQHF.

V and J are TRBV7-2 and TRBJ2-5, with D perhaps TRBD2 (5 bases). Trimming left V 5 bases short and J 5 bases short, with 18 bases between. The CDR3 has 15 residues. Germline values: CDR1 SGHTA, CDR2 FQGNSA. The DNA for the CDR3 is TGTGCCAGCAGCCAAAGCCCCGCGGGTTTCGAGACCCAGTACTTC. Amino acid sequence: CASSQSPAGFETQYF.

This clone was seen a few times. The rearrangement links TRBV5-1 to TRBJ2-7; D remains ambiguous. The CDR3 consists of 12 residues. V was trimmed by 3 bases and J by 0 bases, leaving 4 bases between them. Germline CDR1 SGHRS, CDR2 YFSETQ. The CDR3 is CASSSVSYEQYF. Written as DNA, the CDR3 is TGCGCCAGCAGCTCGGTCTCCTACGAGCAGTACTTC.

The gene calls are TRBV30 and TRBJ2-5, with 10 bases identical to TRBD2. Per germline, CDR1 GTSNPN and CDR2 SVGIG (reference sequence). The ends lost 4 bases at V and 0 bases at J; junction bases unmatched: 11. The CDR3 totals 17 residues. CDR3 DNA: TGTGCCTGGACAGCCCGGATGACTAGCGGGTACCAAGAGACCCAGTACTTC. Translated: CAWTARMTSGYQETQYF.

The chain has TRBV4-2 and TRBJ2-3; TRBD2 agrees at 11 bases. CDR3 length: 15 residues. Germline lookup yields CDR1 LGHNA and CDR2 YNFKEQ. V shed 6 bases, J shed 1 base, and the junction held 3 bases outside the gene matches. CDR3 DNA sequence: TGTGCCAGCAGTCTAGCGGGAGGACGCACAGATACGCAGTATTTT. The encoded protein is CASSLAGGRTDTQYF.

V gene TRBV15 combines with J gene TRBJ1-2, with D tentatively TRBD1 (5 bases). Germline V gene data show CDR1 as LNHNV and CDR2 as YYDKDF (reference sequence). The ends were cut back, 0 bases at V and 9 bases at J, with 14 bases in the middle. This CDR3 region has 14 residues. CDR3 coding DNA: TGTGCCACCAGCAGAGAAGCAGGGTTACGTAGCTACACCTTC. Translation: CATSREAGLRSYTF.

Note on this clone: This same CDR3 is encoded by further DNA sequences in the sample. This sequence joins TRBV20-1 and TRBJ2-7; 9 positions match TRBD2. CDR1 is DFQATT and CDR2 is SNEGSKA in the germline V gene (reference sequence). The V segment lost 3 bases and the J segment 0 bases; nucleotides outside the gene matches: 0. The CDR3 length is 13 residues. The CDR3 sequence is CSASSGSSYEQYF. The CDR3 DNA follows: TGCAGTGCTAGTAGCGGGAGCTCCTACGAGCAGTACTTC.

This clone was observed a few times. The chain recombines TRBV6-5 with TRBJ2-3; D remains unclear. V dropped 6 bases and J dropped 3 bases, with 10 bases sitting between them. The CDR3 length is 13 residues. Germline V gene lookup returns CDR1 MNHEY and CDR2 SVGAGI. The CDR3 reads CASRPTLTDTQYF. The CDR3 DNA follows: TGTGCCAGCAGACCAACATTAACAGATACGCAGTATTTT.

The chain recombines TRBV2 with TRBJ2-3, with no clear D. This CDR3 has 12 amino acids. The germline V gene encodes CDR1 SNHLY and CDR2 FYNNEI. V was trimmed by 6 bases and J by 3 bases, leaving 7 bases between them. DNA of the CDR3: TGTGCCAGCAGATTCGGGACAGATACGCAGTATTTT. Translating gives CASRFGTDTQYF.

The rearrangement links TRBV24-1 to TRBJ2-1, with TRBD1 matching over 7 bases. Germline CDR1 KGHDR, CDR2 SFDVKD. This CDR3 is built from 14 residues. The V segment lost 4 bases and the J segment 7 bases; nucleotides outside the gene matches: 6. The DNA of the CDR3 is TGTGCCACCAGTGAGTCAGGGGGTTGGAATGAGCAGTTCTTC. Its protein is CATSESGGWNEQFF.

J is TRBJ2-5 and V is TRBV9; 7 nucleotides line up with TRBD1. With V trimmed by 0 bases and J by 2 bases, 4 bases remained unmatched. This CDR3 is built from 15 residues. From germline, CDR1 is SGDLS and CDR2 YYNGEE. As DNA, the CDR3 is TGTGCCAGCAGCGTAGGGAACAGGGGTCAAGAGACCCAGTACTTC. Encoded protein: CASSVGNRGQETQYF.